This T cell receptor beta chain appears in the sequencing data of a study of human T cells and chemical hapten exposure. Described time point: pre-sensitization, week 0. As to treatment: therapeutic diphenylcyclopropenone sensitization with weekly scalp DPC. The study drew its donors from alopecia patients who were 18 to 70 years old and suitable for DPC. TCRdb reprocessed the RACE reads with MiXCR, giving one entry per CDR3 protein. Among approximately 260,000 distinct CDR3 sequences listed, over 8% were seen once. CDR3 length: 15 amino acids. Germline-derived CDR1 and CDR2 are GTSNPN and SVGIG (reference sequence). After removal of 5 bases from V and 9 bases from J, the junction contained 9 bases not matched to a gene. Study-level results: Patch test score was positively correlated with the counts of TCRs that had expanded at PT1. The immune response of these alopecia patients might not match healthy individuals'.

As regards this clonotype: Antigen specificity is unknown.

The sample here was whole blood, taken in connection with sensitization to the hapten diphenylcyclopropenone (DPC). The TCR originated in a middle-aged woman with alopecia areata. Some clones in this sample may be carry-over from other donors' samples. J is TRBJ1-6 and V is TRBV30; TRBD1 matches 11 bases. The chain's CDR3 is CAWGAGTGGFSPLHF. The DNA for the CDR3 is TGTGCCTGGGGGGCCGGGACAGGGGGATTTTCACCCCTCCACTTT.